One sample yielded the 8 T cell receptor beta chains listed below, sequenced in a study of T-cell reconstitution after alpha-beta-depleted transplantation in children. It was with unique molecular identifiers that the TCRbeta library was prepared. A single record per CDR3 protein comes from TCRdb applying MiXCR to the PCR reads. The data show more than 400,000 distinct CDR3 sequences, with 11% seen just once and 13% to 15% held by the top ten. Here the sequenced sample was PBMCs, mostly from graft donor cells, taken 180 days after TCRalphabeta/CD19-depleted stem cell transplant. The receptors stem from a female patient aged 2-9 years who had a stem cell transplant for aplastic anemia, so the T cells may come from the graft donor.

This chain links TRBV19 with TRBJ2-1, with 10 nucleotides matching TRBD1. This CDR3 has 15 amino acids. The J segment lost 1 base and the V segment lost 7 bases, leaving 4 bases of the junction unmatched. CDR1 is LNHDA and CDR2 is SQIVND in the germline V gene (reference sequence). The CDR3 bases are TGTGCCAGTACTCGGGACAGGGGTTCCTACAATGAGCAGTTCTTC. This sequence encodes CASTRDRGSYNEQFF.

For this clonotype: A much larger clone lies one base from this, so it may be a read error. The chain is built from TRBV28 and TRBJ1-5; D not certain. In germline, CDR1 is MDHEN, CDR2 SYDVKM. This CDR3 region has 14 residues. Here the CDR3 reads CASSLGHSKQPQHF. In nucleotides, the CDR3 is TGTGCCAGCAGTTTGGGTCACAGCAAGCAGCCCCAGCATTTT.

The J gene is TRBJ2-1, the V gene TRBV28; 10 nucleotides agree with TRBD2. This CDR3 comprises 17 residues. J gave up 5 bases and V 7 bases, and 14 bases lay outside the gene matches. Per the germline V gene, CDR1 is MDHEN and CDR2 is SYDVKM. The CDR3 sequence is CASTLSPSGRDNNEQFF. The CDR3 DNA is TGTGCCAGCACCCTGAGCCCAAGCGGGAGGGATAACAATGAGCAGTTCTTC.

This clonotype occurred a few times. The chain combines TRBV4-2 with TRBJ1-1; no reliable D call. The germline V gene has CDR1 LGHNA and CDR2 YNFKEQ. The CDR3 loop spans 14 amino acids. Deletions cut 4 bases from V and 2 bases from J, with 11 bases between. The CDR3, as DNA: TGTGCCAGCAGCCTTCTAGGGAAAAACACTGAAGCTTTCTTT. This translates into CASSLLGKNTEAFF.

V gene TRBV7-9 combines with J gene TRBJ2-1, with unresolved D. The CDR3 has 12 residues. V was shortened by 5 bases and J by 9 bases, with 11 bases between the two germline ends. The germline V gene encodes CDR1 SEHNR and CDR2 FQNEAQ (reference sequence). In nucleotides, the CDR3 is TGTGCCAGCAGCCCGAATGGTGGTGAGCAGTTCTTC. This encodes CASSPNGGEQFF.

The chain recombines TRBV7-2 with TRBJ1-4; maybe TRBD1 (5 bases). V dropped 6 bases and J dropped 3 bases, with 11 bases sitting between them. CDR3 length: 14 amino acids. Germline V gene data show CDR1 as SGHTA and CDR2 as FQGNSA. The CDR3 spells CASRPGTANEKLFF. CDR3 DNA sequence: TGTGCCAGCAGGCCAGGGACGGCTAATGAAAAACTGTTTTTT.

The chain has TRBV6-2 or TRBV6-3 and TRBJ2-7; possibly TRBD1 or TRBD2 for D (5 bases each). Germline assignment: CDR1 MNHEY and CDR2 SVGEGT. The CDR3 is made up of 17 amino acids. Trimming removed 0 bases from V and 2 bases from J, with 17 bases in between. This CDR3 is CASSYSMGPSGAYEQYF. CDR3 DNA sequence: TGTGCCAGCAGTTACTCGATGGGACCGAGTGGGGCCTACGAGCAGTACTTC.

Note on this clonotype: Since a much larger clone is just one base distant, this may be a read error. The CDR3 reads CASSLFRGGRNSQYF. CDR3 DNA: TGTGCCAGCAGTTTATTTAGAGGGGGTAGGAACAGTCAGTACTTC. V and J are TRBV28 and TRBJ2-4, with a tentative D call TRBD1 (6 bases). The CDR3 is 15 amino acids. Germline CDR1 and CDR2: MDHEN and SYDVKM.